The 12 T cell receptor beta chains reported below all come from one sample, sequenced in a study of cytomegalovirus exposure and HLA in healthy donors. PCR employed 60 Vbeta and 13 Jbeta primers. Method: immunoSEQ multiplex PCR; TCRdb's copy keeps in-frame clones and lacks some. The sample lists 150,000 to 180,000 clones, 80% occurring once. Sequencing used PBMCs. The receptor set was obtained from a woman in her thirties or forties in good health and CMV-seropositive.

The rearrangement uses TRBV18 and TRBJ2-7; D perhaps matches TRBD1 (5 bases). With 3 bases removed from V and 2 bases from J, the gap between germline ends came to 11 bases. The CDR3 consists of 14 residues. Germline CDR1 reads KGHSH; CDR2 reads LQKENI. The chain's CDR3 is CASSPDSGTYEQYF. The CDR3 region has the DNA TGTGCCAGCTCACCCGACAGTGGGACCTACGAGCAGTACTTC.

The chain joins TRBV30 to TRBJ2-1; D possibly corresponds to TRBD2 (6 bases). This CDR3 has 15 amino acids. V gave up 3 bases and J gave up 2 bases, with 14 bases separating them. Looked up from germline, CDR1 is GTSNPN and CDR2 is SVGIG (reference sequence). CDR3: CAWRSSARTYNEQFF. CDR3 DNA sequence: TGTGCCTGGAGATCTAGCGCAAGAACCTACAATGAGCAGTTCTTC.

V and J are TRBV28 and TRBJ2-3; D is possibly TRBD1 (7 bases). This CDR3 spans 15 amino acids. Germline V gives CDR1 MDHEN, CDR2 SYDVKM. Trimming shortened V by 5 bases and J by 7 bases, and 19 bases separated the two germline ends. The CDR3 DNA follows: TGTGCCAGCAGTCGACAGGGCGGCGGGGCGAATACGCAGTATTTT. Its protein is CASSRQGGGANTQYF.

The V gene is TRBV5-4, the J gene TRBJ2-5, with TRBD2 matching 12 bases. Trimming removed 4 bases from V and 1 base from J; junction bases left unmatched: 5. This CDR3 contains 16 residues. Germline CDR1 reads SGHNT; CDR2 reads YYREEE (reference sequence). CDR3 coding DNA: TGTGCCAGCAGCCCCCGGACTAGCGGGGTCCAAGAGACCCAGTACTTC. Translation gives CASSPRTSGVQETQYF.

In this sample, this clone turned up a few times. The V gene is TRBV5-1, the J gene TRBJ2-7, with 11 bases identical to TRBD2. The CDR3 contains 13 residues. J was trimmed by 6 bases and V by 3 bases; bases with no gene match: 2. From germline, CDR1 is SGHRS and CDR2 YFSETQ. CDR3 in DNA: TGCGCCAGCAGCTCCGGGACTAGCGGCGAGCAGTACTTC. Its protein is CASSSGTSGEQYF.

The chain couples TRBV18 to TRBJ2-1, with 7 bases fitting TRBD2. This CDR3 has 13 amino acids. J was trimmed by 16 bases and V by 3 bases; bases with no gene match: 12. Germline V gene data show CDR1 as KGHSH and CDR2 as LQKENI. CDR3 protein: CASSPDLGSGNFF. CDR3 in DNA: TGTGCCAGCTCACCGGATTTGGGGAGCGGGAACTTCTTC.

The CDR3 DNA reads as TGTGCCAGCAGTGGCACAGGGGTAGGAGCCAAAAACATTCAGTACTTC. Its protein product is CASSGTGVGAKNIQYF. The chain employs TRBV25-1 and TRBJ2-4; 7 bases map to TRBD1. Unmatched junction bases numbered 6, after V lost 4 bases and J lost 0 bases. From germline, CDR1 is MGHDK and CDR2 SYGVNS. The length of the CDR3 is 16 residues.

This clone was seen only once. The chain employs TRBV15 and TRBJ2-1; TRBD2 matches at 8 bases. The germline CDR1 and CDR2 sequences are LNHNV and YYDKDF (reference sequence). V shed 0 bases and J 7 bases; nucleotides not matched to a gene: 14. The CDR3 runs to 18 residues. The CDR3 sequence is CATSREPRAGVGRNEQFF. For the CDR3, the DNA is TGTGCCACCAGCAGAGAACCCAGAGCGGGAGTTGGACGTAATGAGCAGTTCTTC.

This clone was seen a few times. The gene calls are TRBV28 and TRBJ1-2; 10 positions match TRBD1. The CDR3 loop spans 13 amino acids. V dropped 4 bases and J dropped 8; count of bases not matched to a gene: 4. Looked up from germline, CDR1 is MDHEN and CDR2 is SYDVKM. The CDR3 loop is CASSSGTGVGYTF. The CDR3 bases are TGTGCCAGCAGTTCCGGGACAGGGGTAGGCTACACCTTC.

The chain has TRBV28 and TRBJ1-3, with D perhaps matching TRBD1 (6 bases). Germline values: CDR1 MDHEN, CDR2 SYDVKM. This CDR3 spans 16 amino acids. Trimming took 5 bases from V and 0 from J, leaving 14 bases between them. The CDR3, as DNA: TGTGCCAGCAGTATGGGGGGGCTATTCTCTGGAAACACCATATATTTT. This sequence encodes CASSMGGLFSGNTIYF. The whole variable domain, remainder taken from reference TRBV28 and TRBJ1-3, is DVKVTQSSRYLVKRTGEKVFLECVQDMDHENMFWYRQDPGLGLRLIYFSYDVKMKEKGDIPEGYSVSREKKERFSLILESASTNQTSMYLCASSMGGLFSGNTIYFGEGSWLTVV.

This chain joins TRBV9 and TRBJ1-2, with 8 nucleotides matching TRBD1. The trim removed 4 bases at V and 4 bases at J, leaving 12 bases unmatched. Germline CDR1 SGDLS, CDR2 YYNGEE. The CDR3 is 16 amino acids. CDR3: CASSQSTPGGSYGYTF. In DNA form, the CDR3 reads TGTGCCAGCAGCCAGTCAACCCCAGGGGGCTCCTATGGCTACACCTTC.

The rearrangement links TRBV5-1 to TRBJ1-4; 7 bases align to TRBD1. Trimming cost V 1 base and J 8 bases; bases outside gene matches: 23. CDR3 length equals 20 residues. CDR1 and CDR2 from the germline V gene are SGHRS and YFSETQ. The CDR3 loop is CASSLFSGGFGQTQREKLFF. CDR3 DNA: TGCGCCAGCAGCTTGTTTTCAGGGGGGTTCGGACAGACACAGCGGGAAAAACTGTTTTTT.